This entry lists 25 T cell receptor beta chains sequenced from one sample in a study of cytomegalovirus exposure and HLA in healthy donors (dated by TCRdb to the late 2010s). Libraries were made using the immunoSEQ multiplex PCR assay. TCRdb obtained this table from immuneACCESS and retained in-frame rearrangements with V and J assigned. These tables miss some clones; where compared with another copy, unresolved V genes account for less than half of the shortfall, and the remainder is unexplained. The table for this sample lists roughly 67,000 clones; approximately 91% of them were counted only once. Jointly, the top ten make up about 3% of the sample. Sample: PBMCs. These receptors all stem from a man aged 18 to 30 in good health and CMV-seronegative.

The J gene is TRBJ2-7, the V gene TRBV10-3, with 10 bases that match TRBD2. The CDR3 totals 15 residues. CDR1 ENHRY and CDR2 SYGVKD come from the germline V gene. Trimming removed 4 bases from V and 2 bases from J; junction bases left unmatched: 5. The CDR3 nucleotides read TGTGCCATCAGTGCGACTAGCGGGCTCGCCTACGAGCAGTACTTC. Protein: CAISATSGLAYEQYF.

The chain uses TRBV28 and TRBJ2-7; perhaps TRBD2 as D (5 bases). This CDR3 spans 15 amino acids. Germline V gives CDR1 MDHEN, CDR2 SYDVKM. Between the trimmed V and J ends, which lost 3 bases and 0 bases, there was a span of 12 bases. The CDR3 loop is CASSFTVGSSYEQYF. CDR3 in DNA: TGTGCCAGCAGTTTTACCGTGGGGAGCTCCTACGAGCAGTACTTC.

The V gene is TRBV6-5, the J gene TRBJ1-4, with TRBD1 matching 7 bases. Germline V gene data show CDR1 as MNHEY and CDR2 as SVGAGI. Trimming cost V 5 bases and J 3 bases; bases outside gene matches: 3. The CDR3 is made up of 14 amino acids. The CDR3 sequence is CASSRGQSNEKLFF. The CDR3 nucleotides read TGTGCCAGCAGTAGGGGACAGTCTAATGAAAAACTGTTTTTT.

The chain has TRBV2 and TRBJ1-4, with D unclear. Germline CDR1 reads SNHLY; CDR2 reads FYNNEI. The CDR3 sequence is 14 residues long. V was clipped by 6 bases and J by 4 bases, with 12 bases between them. The CDR3 here is CASRAGGGNEKLFF. The CDR3 coding sequence is TGTGCCAGCAGGGCCGGAGGAGGTAATGAAAAACTGTTTTTT. Using reference TRBV2 and TRBJ1-4 for the parts outside the CDR3, the full variable domain is EPEVTQTPSHQVTQMGQEVILRCVPISNHLYFYWYRQILGQKVEFLVSFYNNEISEKSEIFDDQFSVERPDGSNFTLKIRSTKLEDSAMYFCASRAGGGNEKLFFGSGTQLSVL.

The chain recombines TRBV7-9 with TRBJ1-1, with D possibly being TRBD1 (5 bases). Germline V lookup: CDR1 SEHNR, CDR2 FQNEAQ (reference sequence). The CDR3 is 15 residues long. V lost 5 bases and J 6 bases, leaving 19 bases between the germline ends. The CDR3 reads CASSPRTTGNAEAFF. The CDR3 DNA sequence: TGTGCCAGCAGCCCTCGGACAACGGGTAACGCTGAAGCTTTCTTT.

This chain connects TRBV7-2 to TRBJ2-5; D remains unclear. V was trimmed by 5 bases and J by 7 bases, leaving 14 bases between them. CDR1 SGHTA and CDR2 FQGNSA come from the germline V gene. CDR3 length: 13 amino acids. CDR3 sequence reads: CASSVGSIGTQYF. The CDR3 nucleotides read TGTGCCAGCAGCGTCGGGTCAATCGGGACCCAGTACTTC.

The gene calls are TRBV19 and TRBJ2-1; D gene unclear. Per the germline V gene, CDR1 is LNHDA and CDR2 is SQIVND (reference sequence). This CDR3 has 17 amino acids. Trimming left V 5 bases short and J 1 base short, with 18 bases between. CDR3 DNA sequence: TGTGCCAGTAGTCCTTCCCTCTTCATACTATCCTACAATGAGCAGTTCTTC. It codes for CASSPSLFILSYNEQFF.

This clone has only one observation. The rearrangement joins TRBV29-1 to TRBJ1-2; a weak D match, TRBD1 (6 bases). There are 15 residues in the CDR3. Germline lookup yields CDR1 SQVTM and CDR2 ANQGSEA. V dropped 6 bases and J dropped 4 bases, with 21 bases sitting between them. The DNA for the CDR3 is TGCAGCGTCCAAAGGGATGGGGGGGCCAGCTATGGCTACACCTTC. It encodes CSVQRDGGASYGYTF.

The J gene is TRBJ1-1, the V gene TRBV7-2, with D uncertain. The CDR3 is 14 residues long. V lost 5 bases and J lost 5, with 15 bases in between. Germline CDR1 is SGHTA and CDR2 is FQGNSA. The CDR3 reads CASSLDPGSTEAFF. The CDR3 DNA reads as TGTGCCAGCAGCCTAGATCCGGGTTCGACTGAAGCTTTCTTT.

The chain combines TRBV27 with TRBJ2-2; 7 positions agree with TRBD1. Trimming took 1 base from V and 5 from J; bases not matched to a gene: 4. Germline values: CDR1 MNHEY, CDR2 SMNVEV (reference sequence). The CDR3 has 15 residues. DNA for the CDR3: TGTGCCAGCAGTTTATTGACAGGGCGGACCGGGGAGCTGTTTTTT. Translating it yields CASSLLTGRTGELFF.

J is TRBJ2-7 and V is TRBV7-2, with 12 bases lining up with TRBD2. This CDR3 spans 19 amino acids. V dropped 1 base and J dropped 6; count of bases not matched to a gene: 16. CDR1 is SGHTA and CDR2 is FQGNSA in the germline V gene. In DNA, the CDR3 is TGTGCCAGCAGCTTAGGTCTTGCTAGCGGGAGGGCCCGGCGCGGCGAGCAGTACTTC. Encoded protein: CASSLGLASGRARRGEQYF.

The chain is built from TRBV7-2 and TRBJ2-3; 7 bases align to TRBD2. The V and J ends lost 5 bases and 4 bases, in that order; junction bases with no gene match: 6. This CDR3 contains 14 residues. Germline V gene sequence: CDR1 SGHTA, CDR2 FQGNSA. The CDR3 region is CASSLREGADTQYF. CDR3 in DNA: TGTGCCAGCAGCCTTAGGGAGGGCGCAGATACGCAGTATTTT.

The rearrangement links TRBV20-1 to TRBJ2-7; unclear D gene. The CDR3 sequence is 11 residues long. Germline CDR1 is DFQATT and CDR2 is SNEGSKA (reference sequence). V was cut by 3 bases and J by 4 bases, with 7 bases left in between. The CDR3, as DNA: TGCAGTGCTAGGTCGGGTTACGAGCAGTACTTC. This encodes CSARSGYEQYF.

The rearrangement joins TRBV10-3 to TRBJ2-1; 8 bases map to TRBD1. CDR3 length equals 16 residues. Per germline, CDR1 ENHRY and CDR2 SYGVKD. After removal of 0 bases from V and 5 bases from J, the junction contained 6 bases not matched to a gene. In DNA form, the CDR3 reads TGTGCCATCAGTGAGTCCCCAGGGGGCCTGGACAATGAGCAGTTCTTC. Amino acid sequence: CAISESPGGLDNEQFF.

The rearrangement uses TRBV4-3 and TRBJ1-1; D perhaps matches TRBD1 (5 bases). CDR1 is LGHNA and CDR2 is YSLEER in the germline V gene. The CDR3 is made up of 16 amino acids. Trimming left V 2 bases short and J 0 bases short, with 13 bases between. The CDR3 DNA is TGCGCCAGCAGCCAACTATGGAGGGGTTTGAACACTGAAGCTTTCTTT. It specifies CASSQLWRGLNTEAFF.

The chain links TRBV7-9 to TRBJ2-2; 10 bases fit TRBD2. Trimming removed 3 bases from V and 6 bases from J; junction bases left unmatched: 7. The CDR3 contains 16 residues. CDR1 and CDR2 from the germline V gene are SEHNR and FQNEAQ (reference sequence). The CDR3, as DNA: TGTGCCAGCAGCTTTTTGGCTAGCGGGAGAGCCGGGGAGCTGTTTTTT. Translating gives CASSFLASGRAGELFF. The full variable domain, with the rest looked up from reference TRBV7-9 and TRBJ2-2, is DTGVSQNPRHKITKRGQNVTFRCDPISEHNRLYWYRQTLGQGPEFLTYFQNEAQLEKSRLLSDRFSAERPKGSFSTLEIQRTEQGDSAMYLCASSFLASGRAGELFFGEGSRLTVL.

This chain joins TRBV27 and TRBJ2-1; tentatively, D is TRBD2 (5 bases). Germline-derived CDR1 and CDR2 are MNHEY and SMNVEV (reference sequence). Trimming stripped 7 bases from V and 0 bases from J, with 10 bases between. There are 14 residues in the CDR3. CDR3 residues: CASKEGSSYNEQFF. The CDR3 DNA reads as TGTGCCAGCAAAGAGGGAAGCTCCTACAATGAGCAGTTCTTC.

This sequence joins TRBV28 and TRBJ1-2; no clear D gene. Germline CDR1 is MDHEN and CDR2 is SYDVKM. The CDR3 spans 12 residues. Trimming shortened V by 8 bases and J by 1 base, and 8 bases separated the two germline ends. CDR3 protein: CASSGNNYGYTF. The CDR3 DNA follows: TGTGCCAGCTCCGGGAATAACTATGGCTACACCTTC.

In DNA form, the CDR3 reads TGTGCCAGCAGCTTGTCTACAGGGGCGACTAACTATGGCTACACCTTC. It translates to CASSLSTGATNYGYTF. The chain carries TRBV28 and TRBJ1-2; TRBD1 agrees at 7 bases. Trimming cost V 6 bases and J 0 bases; bases outside gene matches: 10. The CDR3 spans 16 residues. The germline V gene has CDR1 MDHEN and CDR2 SYDVKM.

The gene calls are TRBV7-2 and TRBJ1-5; 9 nucleotides align to TRBD1. CDR3 size: 19 residues. Looked up from germline, CDR1 is SGHTA and CDR2 is FQGNSA. V was pared by 0 bases and J by 2 bases, with 11 bases of the junction left unmatched. The CDR3 DNA sequence: TGTGCCAGCAGCTTAGCTTGGACAGGGGTATTATCGGGCAATCAGCCCCAGCATTTT. Residues: CASSLAWTGVLSGNQPQHF.

The chain has TRBV9 and TRBJ2-1; D is perhaps TRBD2 (6 bases). Between the trimmed V and J ends, which lost 0 bases and 7 bases, there was a span of 11 bases. Per the germline V gene, CDR1 is SGDLS and CDR2 is YYNGEE. CDR3 size: 14 residues. The chain's CDR3 is CASSVGIGRNEQFF. The CDR3 bases are TGTGCCAGCAGCGTAGGGATAGGGAGGAATGAGCAGTTCTTC.

The rearrangement uses TRBV2 and TRBJ1-2; 9 bases are a match to TRBD1. The germline V gene encodes CDR1 SNHLY and CDR2 FYNNEI. The CDR3 contains 15 residues. V gave up 5 bases and J gave up 7 bases; unmatched junction bases: 11. As DNA, the CDR3 is TGTGCCAGCAGTCGACCGGGACAGGGACGGCGTGGCTACACCTTC. It codes for CASSRPGQGRRGYTF.

The chain combines TRBV28 with TRBJ2-7; D unclear. CDR1 is MDHEN and CDR2 is SYDVKM in the germline V gene. The CDR3 is made up of 16 amino acids. V shed 5 bases and J shed 4 bases, with 21 bases lying between them. CDR3 sequence: CASSQPIDLESYEQYF. The DNA for the CDR3 is TGTGCCAGCAGTCAACCCATAGACTTGGAGAGTTACGAGCAGTACTTC.

The chain is built from TRBV11-3 and TRBJ2-1; D is uncertain. This CDR3 has 13 residues. CDR1 is SGHNT and CDR2 is YENEEA in the germline V gene. Trimming removed 5 bases at V and 4 bases at J, with 9 bases between. The CDR3 nucleotides read TGTGCCAGCAGCCCTGGAGCTTACAATGAGCAGTTCTTC. Translation: CASSPGAYNEQFF.

The rearrangement uses TRBV13 and TRBJ1-2; 10 nucleotides match TRBD1. CDR1 is PRHDT, CDR2 FYEKMQ, per germline (reference sequence). The junction had 10 bases not matched to a gene; V was cut back by 5 bases and J by 4 bases. The CDR3 extends over 16 amino acids. CDR3 region: CASSRIRDRGIYGYTF. The CDR3 DNA reads TGTGCCAGCAGCCGCATCCGGGACAGGGGTATCTATGGCTACACCTTC.